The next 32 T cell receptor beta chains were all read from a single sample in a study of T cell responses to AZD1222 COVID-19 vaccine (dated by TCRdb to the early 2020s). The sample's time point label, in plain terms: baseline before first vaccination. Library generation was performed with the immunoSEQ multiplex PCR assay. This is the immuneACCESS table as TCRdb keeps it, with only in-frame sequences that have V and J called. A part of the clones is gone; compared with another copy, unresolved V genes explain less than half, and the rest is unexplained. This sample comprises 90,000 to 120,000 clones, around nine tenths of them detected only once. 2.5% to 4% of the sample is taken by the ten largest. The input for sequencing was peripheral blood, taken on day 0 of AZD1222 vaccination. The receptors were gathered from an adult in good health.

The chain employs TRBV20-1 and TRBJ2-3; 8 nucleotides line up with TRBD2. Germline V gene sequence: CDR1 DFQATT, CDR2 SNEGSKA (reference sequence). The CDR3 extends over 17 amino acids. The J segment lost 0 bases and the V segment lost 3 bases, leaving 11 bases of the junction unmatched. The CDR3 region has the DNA TGCAGTGCTAGTCCCCCTTGGCGGGGGGTTAGCACAGATACGCAGTATTTT. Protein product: CSASPPWRGVSTDTQYF.

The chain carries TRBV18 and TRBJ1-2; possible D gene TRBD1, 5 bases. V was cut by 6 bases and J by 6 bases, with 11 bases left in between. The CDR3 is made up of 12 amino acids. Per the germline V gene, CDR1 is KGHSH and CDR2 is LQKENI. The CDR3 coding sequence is TGTGCCAGCTCTCCAGGGCAGGATGGCTACACCTTC. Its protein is CASSPGQDGYTF.

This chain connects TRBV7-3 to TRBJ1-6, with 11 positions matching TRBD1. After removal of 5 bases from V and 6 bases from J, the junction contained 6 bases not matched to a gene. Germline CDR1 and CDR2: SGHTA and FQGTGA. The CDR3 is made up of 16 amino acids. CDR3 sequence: CASSRTGGLSNSPLHF. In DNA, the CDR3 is TGTGCCAGCAGCAGGACAGGGGGCCTCAGTAATTCACCCCTCCACTTT.

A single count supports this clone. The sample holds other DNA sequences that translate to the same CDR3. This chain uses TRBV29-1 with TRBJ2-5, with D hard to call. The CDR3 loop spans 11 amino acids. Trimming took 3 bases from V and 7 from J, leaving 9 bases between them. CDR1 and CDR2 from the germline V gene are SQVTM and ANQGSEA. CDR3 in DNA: TGCAGCGTTGACCGCACCGGGACCCAGTACTTC. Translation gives CSVDRTGTQYF.

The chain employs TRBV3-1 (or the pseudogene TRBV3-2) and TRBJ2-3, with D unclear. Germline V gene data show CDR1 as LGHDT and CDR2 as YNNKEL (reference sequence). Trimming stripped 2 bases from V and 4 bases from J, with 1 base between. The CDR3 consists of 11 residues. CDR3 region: CASSQSDTQYF. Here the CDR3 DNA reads TGTGCCAGCAGCCAATCAGATACGCAGTATTTT.

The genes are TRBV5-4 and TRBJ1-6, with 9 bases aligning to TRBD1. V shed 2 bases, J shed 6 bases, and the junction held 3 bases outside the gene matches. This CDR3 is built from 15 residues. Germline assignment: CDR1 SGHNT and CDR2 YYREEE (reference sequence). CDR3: CASSFRDRANSPLHF. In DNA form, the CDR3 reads TGTGCCAGCAGCTTCCGGGACAGGGCTAATTCACCCCTCCACTTT.

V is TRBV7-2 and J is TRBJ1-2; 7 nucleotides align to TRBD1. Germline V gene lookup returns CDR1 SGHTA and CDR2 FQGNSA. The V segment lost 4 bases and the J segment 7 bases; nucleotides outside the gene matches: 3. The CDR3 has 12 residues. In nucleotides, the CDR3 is TGTGCCAGCAGCTACAGGGGATCTGGCTACACCTTC. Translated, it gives CASSYRGSGYTF.

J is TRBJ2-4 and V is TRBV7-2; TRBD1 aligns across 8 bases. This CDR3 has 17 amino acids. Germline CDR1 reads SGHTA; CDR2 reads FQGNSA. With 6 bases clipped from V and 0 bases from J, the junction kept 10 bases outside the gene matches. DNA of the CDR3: TGTGCCAGCAGTTACAGGGGGGATAACCTAGCCAAAAACATTCAGTACTTC. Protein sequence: CASSYRGDNLAKNIQYF. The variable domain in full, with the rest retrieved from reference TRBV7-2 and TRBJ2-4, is GAGVSQSPSNKVTEKGKDVELRCDPISGHTALYWYRQSLGQGLEFLIYFQGNSAPDKSGLPSDRFSAERTGGSVSTLTIQRTQQEDSAVYLCASSYRGDNLAKNIQYFGAGTRLSVL.

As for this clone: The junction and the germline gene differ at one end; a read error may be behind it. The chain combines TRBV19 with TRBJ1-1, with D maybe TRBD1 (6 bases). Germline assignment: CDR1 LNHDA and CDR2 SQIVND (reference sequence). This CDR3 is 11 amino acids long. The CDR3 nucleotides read TGTGCCAGTATCTCAGAGGGGGTAGGTCTCTTT. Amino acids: CASISEGVGLF.

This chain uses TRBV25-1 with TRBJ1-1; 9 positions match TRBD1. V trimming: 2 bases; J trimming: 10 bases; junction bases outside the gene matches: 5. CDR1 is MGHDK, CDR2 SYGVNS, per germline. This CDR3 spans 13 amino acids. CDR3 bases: TGTGCCAGCAGTGAAGCCGGGACAGGGACAGCTTTCTTT. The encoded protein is CASSEAGTGTAFF.

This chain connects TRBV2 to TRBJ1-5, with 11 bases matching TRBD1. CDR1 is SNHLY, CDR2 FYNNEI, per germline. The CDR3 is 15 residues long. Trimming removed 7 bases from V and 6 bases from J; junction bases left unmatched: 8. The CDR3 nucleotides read TGTGCCAGCACCCCGACCGGGACAGGGGGTCAGCCCCAGCATTTT. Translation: CASTPTGTGGQPQHF.

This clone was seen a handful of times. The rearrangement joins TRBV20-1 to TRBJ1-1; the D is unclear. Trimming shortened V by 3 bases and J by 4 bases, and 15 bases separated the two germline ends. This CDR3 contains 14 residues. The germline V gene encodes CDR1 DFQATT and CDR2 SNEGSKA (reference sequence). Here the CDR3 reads CSASRGAGSTEAFF. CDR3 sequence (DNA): TGCAGTGCTAGTCGGGGTGCGGGGAGCACTGAAGCTTTCTTT.

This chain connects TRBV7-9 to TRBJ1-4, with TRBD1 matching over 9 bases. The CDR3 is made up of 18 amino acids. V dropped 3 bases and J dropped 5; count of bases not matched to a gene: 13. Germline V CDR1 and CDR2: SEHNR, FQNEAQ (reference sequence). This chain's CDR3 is CASSFPPGQGGENEKLFF. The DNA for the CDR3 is TGTGCCAGCAGCTTCCCGCCGGGACAGGGAGGGGAAAATGAAAAACTGTTTTTT.

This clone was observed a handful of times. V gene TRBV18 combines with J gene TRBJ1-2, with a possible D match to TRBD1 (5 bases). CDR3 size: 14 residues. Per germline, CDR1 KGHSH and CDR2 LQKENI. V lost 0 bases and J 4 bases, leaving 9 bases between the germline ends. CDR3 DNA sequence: TGTGCCAGCTCACCACCTGGACACCCCTATGGCTACACCTTC. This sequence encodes CASSPPGHPYGYTF.

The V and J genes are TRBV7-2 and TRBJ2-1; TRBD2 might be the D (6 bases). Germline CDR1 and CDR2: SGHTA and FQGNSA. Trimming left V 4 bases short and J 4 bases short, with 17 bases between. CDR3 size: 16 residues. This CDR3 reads CASSSSGLTSYNEQFF. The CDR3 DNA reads TGTGCCAGCAGCTCTTCGGGACTTACTTCTTACAATGAGCAGTTCTTC.

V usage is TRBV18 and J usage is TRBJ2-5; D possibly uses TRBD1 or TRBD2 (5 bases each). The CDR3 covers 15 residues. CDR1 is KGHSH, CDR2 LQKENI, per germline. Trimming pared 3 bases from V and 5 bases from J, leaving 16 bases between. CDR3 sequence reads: CASSPAGRAGETQYF. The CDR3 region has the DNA TGTGCCAGCTCACCGGCTGGCAGGGCGGGTGAGACCCAGTACTTC.

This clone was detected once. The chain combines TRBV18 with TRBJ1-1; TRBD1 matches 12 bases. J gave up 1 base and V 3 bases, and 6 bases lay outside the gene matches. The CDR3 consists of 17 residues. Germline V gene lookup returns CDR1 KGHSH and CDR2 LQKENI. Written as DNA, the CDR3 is TGTGCCAGCTCACCCGGGACAGGGGGCCAGAGGAACACTGAAGCTTTCTTT. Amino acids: CASSPGTGGQRNTEAFF.

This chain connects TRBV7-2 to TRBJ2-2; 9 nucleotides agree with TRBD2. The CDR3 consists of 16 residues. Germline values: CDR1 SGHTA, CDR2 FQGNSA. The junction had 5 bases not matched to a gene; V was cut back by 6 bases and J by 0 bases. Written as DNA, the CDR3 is TGTGCCAGCAGATTTGGACTAGCGTCGAACACCGGGGAGCTGTTTTTT. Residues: CASRFGLASNTGELFF.

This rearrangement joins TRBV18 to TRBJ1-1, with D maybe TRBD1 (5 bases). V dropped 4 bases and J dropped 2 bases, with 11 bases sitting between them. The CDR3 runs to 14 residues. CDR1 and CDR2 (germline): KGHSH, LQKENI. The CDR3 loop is CASSLRDENTEAFF. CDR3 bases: TGTGCCAGCTCACTCCGGGACGAAAACACTGAAGCTTTCTTT.

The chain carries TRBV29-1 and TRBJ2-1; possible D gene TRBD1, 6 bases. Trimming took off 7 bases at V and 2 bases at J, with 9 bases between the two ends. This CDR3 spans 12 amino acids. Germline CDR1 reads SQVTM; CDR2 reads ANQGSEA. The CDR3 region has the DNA TGCAGCGCCAGGGGTCCCTACAATGAGCAGTTCTTC. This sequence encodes CSARGPYNEQFF.

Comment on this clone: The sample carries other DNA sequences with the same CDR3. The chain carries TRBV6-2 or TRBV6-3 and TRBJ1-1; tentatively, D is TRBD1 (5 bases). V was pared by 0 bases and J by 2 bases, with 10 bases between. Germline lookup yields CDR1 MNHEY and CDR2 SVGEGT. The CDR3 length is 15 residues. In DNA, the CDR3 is TGTGCCAGCAGTTACTCGACTAGGGGAAACACTGAAGCTTTCTTT. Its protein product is CASSYSTRGNTEAFF.

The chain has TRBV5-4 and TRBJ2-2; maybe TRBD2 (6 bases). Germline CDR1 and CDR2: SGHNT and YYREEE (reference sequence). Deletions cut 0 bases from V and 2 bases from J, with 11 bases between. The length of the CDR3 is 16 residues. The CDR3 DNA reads TGTGCCAGCAGCTTGGATCCGGGGGTAAACACCGGGGAGCTGTTTTTT. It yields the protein CASSLDPGVNTGELFF.

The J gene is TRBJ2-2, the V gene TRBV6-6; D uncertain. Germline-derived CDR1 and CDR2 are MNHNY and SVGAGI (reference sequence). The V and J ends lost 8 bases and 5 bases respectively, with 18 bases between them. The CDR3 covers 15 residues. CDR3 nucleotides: TGTGCCAGCCAAATCGTCCCCCTTGGGACCGGGGAGCTGTTTTTT. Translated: CASQIVPLGTGELFF.

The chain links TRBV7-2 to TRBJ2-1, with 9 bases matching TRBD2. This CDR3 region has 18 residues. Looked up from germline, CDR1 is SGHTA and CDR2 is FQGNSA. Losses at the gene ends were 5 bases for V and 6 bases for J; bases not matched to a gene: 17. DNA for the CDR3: TGTGCCAGCAGCCAAGACGATCCCCCGGGACTAGCAACCAATGAGCAGTTCTTC. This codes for CASSQDDPPGLATNEQFF.

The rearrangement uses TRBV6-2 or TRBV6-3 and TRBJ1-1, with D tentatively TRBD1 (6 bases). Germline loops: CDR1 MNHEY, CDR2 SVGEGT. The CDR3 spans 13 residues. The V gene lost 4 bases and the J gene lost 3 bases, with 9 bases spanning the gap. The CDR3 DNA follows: TGTGCCAGCAGTTTCAGGGGCCACACTGAAGCTTTCTTT. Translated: CASSFRGHTEAFF.

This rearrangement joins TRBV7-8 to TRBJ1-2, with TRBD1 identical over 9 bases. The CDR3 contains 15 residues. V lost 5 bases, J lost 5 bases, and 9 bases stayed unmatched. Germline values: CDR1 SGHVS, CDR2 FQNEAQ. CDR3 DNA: TGTGCCAGCAGCGAACTCCGAGGGACAGGGTATGGCTACACCTTC. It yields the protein CASSELRGTGYGYTF.

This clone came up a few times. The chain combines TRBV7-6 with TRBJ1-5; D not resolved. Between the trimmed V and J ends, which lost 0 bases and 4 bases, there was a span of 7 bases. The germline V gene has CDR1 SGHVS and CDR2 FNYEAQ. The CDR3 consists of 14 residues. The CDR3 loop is CASSLAPVNQPQHF. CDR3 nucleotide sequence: TGTGCCAGCAGCTTAGCACCGGTTAATCAGCCCCAGCATTTT.

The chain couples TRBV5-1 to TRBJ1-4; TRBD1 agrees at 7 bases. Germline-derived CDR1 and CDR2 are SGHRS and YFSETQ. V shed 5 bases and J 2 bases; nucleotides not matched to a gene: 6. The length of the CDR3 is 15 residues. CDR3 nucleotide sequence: TGCGCCAGCAGTCGGGCAGGGGGGACTAATGAAAAACTGTTTTTT. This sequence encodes CASSRAGGTNEKLFF.

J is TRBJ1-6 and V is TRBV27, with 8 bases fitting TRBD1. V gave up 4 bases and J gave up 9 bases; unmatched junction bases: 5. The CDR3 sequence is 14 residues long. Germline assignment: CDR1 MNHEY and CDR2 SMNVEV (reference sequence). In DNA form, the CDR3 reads TGTGCCAGCAGTTCCGGACAGGGCCGTTCACCCCTCCACTTT. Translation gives CASSSGQGRSPLHF.

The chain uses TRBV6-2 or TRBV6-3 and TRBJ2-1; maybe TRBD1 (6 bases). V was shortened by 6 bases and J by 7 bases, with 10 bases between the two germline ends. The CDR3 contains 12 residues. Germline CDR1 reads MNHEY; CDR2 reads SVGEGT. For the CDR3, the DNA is TGTGCCAGCAGCAATAGGGGGAATGAGCAGTTCTTC. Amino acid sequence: CASSNRGNEQFF.

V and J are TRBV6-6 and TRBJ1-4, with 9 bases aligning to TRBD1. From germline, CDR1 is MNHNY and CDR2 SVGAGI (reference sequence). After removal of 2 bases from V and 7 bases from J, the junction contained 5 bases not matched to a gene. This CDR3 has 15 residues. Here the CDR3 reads CASSYPGQGGEKLFF. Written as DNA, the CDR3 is TGTGCCAGCAGTTACCCGGGACAGGGTGGTGAAAAACTGTTTTTT.

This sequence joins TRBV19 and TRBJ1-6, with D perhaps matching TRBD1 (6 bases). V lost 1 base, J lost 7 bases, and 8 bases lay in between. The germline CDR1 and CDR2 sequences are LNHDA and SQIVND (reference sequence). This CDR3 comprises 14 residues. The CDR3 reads CASSIGTGNSPLHF. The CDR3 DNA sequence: TGTGCCAGTAGTATAGGAACAGGGAATTCACCCCTCCACTTT.